Following are 16 T cell receptor beta chains from one sample sequenced in a study of T cell repertoires in ileal Crohn's disease. The table came from immunoSEQ multiplex PCR; TCRdb's copy has only in-frame clones and leaves some out. The data hold about 14,000 clones, with approximately 63% observed a single time. Sequencing input: ileal tissue. These receptor sequences come from an adult with Crohn's disease.

This clone was seen only a few times. The CDR3 sequence is CASSSARTTYEQYF. The CDR3 DNA reads TGTGCCAGCAGTTCGGCAAGGACAACTTACGAGCAGTACTTC. This rearrangement joins TRBV7-2 to TRBJ2-7; possible D gene TRBD1, 5 bases. Germline values: CDR1 SGHTA, CDR2 FQGNSA. V was cut by 6 bases and J by 4 bases, with 16 bases left in between. The CDR3 is made up of 14 amino acids. The full variable domain, with the rest looked up from reference TRBV7-2 and TRBJ2-7, is GAGVSQSPSNKVTEKGKDVELRCDPISGHTALYWYRQSLGQGLEFLIYFQGNSAPDKSGLPSDRFSAERTGGSVSTLTIQRTQQEDSAVYLCASSSARTTYEQYFGPGTRLTVT.

The chain has TRBV11-3 and TRBJ1-6; tentatively, D is TRBD1 (5 bases). The V end lost 6 bases, the J end lost 7 bases, and 10 bases lay between the germline ends. Germline V gene lookup returns CDR1 SGHNT and CDR2 YENEEA. This CDR3 is 13 amino acids long. CDR3 in amino acids: CASSSGGNSPLHF. The CDR3 coding sequence is TGTGCCAGCAGTTCCGGGGGGAATTCACCCCTCCACTTT.

The chain couples TRBV2 to TRBJ1-1; TRBD1 aligns across 10 bases. This CDR3 has 14 amino acids. The junction had 6 bases not matched to a gene; V was cut back by 7 bases and J by 4 bases. Germline V gene sequence: CDR1 SNHLY, CDR2 FYNNEI. The CDR3 region has the DNA TGTGCCAGCAAGCCAGGGACAGGGGCCACTGAAGCTTTCTTT. Translation gives CASKPGTGATEAFF.

This clone turned up a few times. This chain uses TRBV2 with TRBJ1-2, with D perhaps TRBD1 (6 bases). V lost 11 bases and J 4 bases, leaving 17 bases between the germline ends. The CDR3 covers 13 residues. Germline-derived CDR1 and CDR2 are SNHLY and FYNNEI. The CDR3 region has the DNA TGTGCCGCTAAGTCCACAGGGCCCTATGGCTACACCTTC. This sequence encodes CAAKSTGPYGYTF.

The J gene is TRBJ1-5, the V gene TRBV2; no definite D call. CDR1 SNHLY and CDR2 FYNNEI come from the germline V gene. The germline V and J ends were trimmed by 8 bases and 3 bases, with 14 bases remaining between them. This CDR3 comprises 14 residues. Here the CDR3 reads CASRGNEYNQPQHF. DNA of the CDR3: TGTGCCAGCCGAGGTAATGAGTACAATCAGCCCCAGCATTTT.

This clone showed up just a few times. The chain links TRBV2 to TRBJ1-3; D may be TRBD1 (6 bases). Trimming cost V 7 bases and J 7 bases, with 11 bases left between them. The CDR3 contains 12 residues. Germline CDR1 and CDR2: SNHLY and FYNNEI. This chain's CDR3 is CASNTGRNTIYF. The DNA of the CDR3 is TGTGCCAGCAACACAGGGCGGAACACCATATATTTT.

The J gene is TRBJ1-2, the V gene TRBV28; 7 bases agree with TRBD1. This CDR3 is built from 14 residues. CDR1 and CDR2 from the germline V gene are MDHEN and SYDVKM. J gave up 5 bases and V 6 bases, and 9 bases lay outside the gene matches. In nucleotides, the CDR3 is TGTGCCAGCAGCCCTCTTACAGGGGAATATGGCTACACCTTC. As protein: CASSPLTGEYGYTF.

This clone was seen a handful of times. The J gene is TRBJ2-7, the V gene TRBV2, with 9 nucleotides matching TRBD1. Looked up from germline, CDR1 is SNHLY and CDR2 is FYNNEI. After removal of 5 bases from V and 3 bases from J, the junction contained 5 bases not matched to a gene. The CDR3 length is 14 residues. CDR3 residues: CASSSGTGFYEQYF. For the CDR3, the DNA is TGTGCCAGCAGTTCCGGGACAGGGTTCTACGAGCAGTACTTC.

V gene TRBV9 combines with J gene TRBJ2-5; possible D gene TRBD2, 6 bases. In germline, CDR1 is SGDLS, CDR2 YYNGEE. The CDR3 has 12 amino acids. V was pared by 5 bases and J by 5 bases, with 10 bases between. The CDR3 nucleotides are TGTGCCAGCAGTGCGGAGGGGGAGACCCAGTACTTC. Translation: CASSAEGETQYF.

V and J are TRBV5-1 and TRBJ1-6, with a tentative D call TRBD1 (5 bases). Germline-derived CDR1 and CDR2 are SGHRS and YFSETQ. The CDR3 is 15 residues long. Trimming shortened V by 0 bases and J by 8 bases, and 12 bases separated the two germline ends. CDR3 sequence reads: CASSLGQTDYSPLHF. CDR3 in DNA: TGCGCCAGCAGCTTGGGACAGACGGACTATTCACCCCTCCACTTT.

The V and J genes are TRBV9 and TRBJ2-3, with D possibly being TRBD1 (6 bases). The CDR3 has 13 residues. V dropped 1 base and J dropped 6 bases, with 9 bases sitting between them. Germline V lookup: CDR1 SGDLS, CDR2 YYNGEE. The CDR3 loop is CASSVTGMDTQYF. The CDR3 region has the DNA TGTGCCAGCAGCGTAACAGGGATGGATACGCAGTATTTT.

This chain links TRBV7-2 with TRBJ2-1; D call uncertain. Germline-derived CDR1 and CDR2 are SGHTA and FQGNSA. V lost 0 bases and J 4 bases, leaving 7 bases between the germline ends. The CDR3 contains 14 residues. For the CDR3, the DNA is TGTGCCAGCAGCTTAGCGCAGACTTACAATGAGCAGTTCTTC. It yields the protein CASSLAQTYNEQFF. The whole variable domain, remainder taken from reference TRBV7-2 and TRBJ2-1, is GAGVSQSPSNKVTEKGKDVELRCDPISGHTALYWYRQSLGQGLEFLIYFQGNSAPDKSGLPSDRFSAERTGGSVSTLTIQRTQQEDSAVYLCASSLAQTYNEQFFGPGTRLTVL.

This clone occurred once. The chain combines TRBV4-1 with TRBJ1-5; D not resolved. The germline V gene has CDR1 MGHRA and CDR2 YSYEKL. This CDR3 spans 18 amino acids. V dropped 0 bases and J dropped 1 base, with 16 bases sitting between them. CDR3: CASSQDTAGLRSNQPQHF. DNA for the CDR3: TGCGCCAGCAGCCAAGATACGGCAGGACTTAGGAGCAATCAGCCCCAGCATTTT.

The V and J genes are TRBV11-1 and TRBJ1-1; TRBD1 aligns across 9 bases. V gave up 4 bases and J gave up 1 base; unmatched junction bases: 4. Germline V gene sequence: CDR1 SGHAT, CDR2 FQDESV (reference sequence). The length of the CDR3 is 15 residues. The CDR3 is CASSSGQGRNTEAFF. The CDR3 coding sequence is TGTGCCAGCAGCTCCGGACAGGGGCGGAACACTGAAGCTTTCTTT.

The sample holds a few counts of this clone. V usage is TRBV11-2 and J usage is TRBJ2-5, with 7 positions matching TRBD2. The germline V gene has CDR1 SGHAT and CDR2 FQNNGV. V was pared by 3 bases and J by 2 bases, with 6 bases of the junction left unmatched. This CDR3 has 15 amino acids. CDR3 sequence reads: CASSLGAGDQETQYF. CDR3 nucleotide sequence: TGTGCCAGCAGCTTGGGCGCGGGGGATCAAGAGACCCAGTACTTC.

The rearrangement links TRBV5-4 to TRBJ1-3; D gene ambiguous. CDR1 SGHNT and CDR2 YYREEE come from the germline V gene (reference sequence). This CDR3 is built from 13 residues. The germline V and J ends were trimmed by 3 bases and 3 bases, with 7 bases remaining between them. The CDR3, as DNA: TGTGCCAGCAGCTCACAGTTTGGAAACACCATATATTTT. Translating it yields CASSSQFGNTIYF.